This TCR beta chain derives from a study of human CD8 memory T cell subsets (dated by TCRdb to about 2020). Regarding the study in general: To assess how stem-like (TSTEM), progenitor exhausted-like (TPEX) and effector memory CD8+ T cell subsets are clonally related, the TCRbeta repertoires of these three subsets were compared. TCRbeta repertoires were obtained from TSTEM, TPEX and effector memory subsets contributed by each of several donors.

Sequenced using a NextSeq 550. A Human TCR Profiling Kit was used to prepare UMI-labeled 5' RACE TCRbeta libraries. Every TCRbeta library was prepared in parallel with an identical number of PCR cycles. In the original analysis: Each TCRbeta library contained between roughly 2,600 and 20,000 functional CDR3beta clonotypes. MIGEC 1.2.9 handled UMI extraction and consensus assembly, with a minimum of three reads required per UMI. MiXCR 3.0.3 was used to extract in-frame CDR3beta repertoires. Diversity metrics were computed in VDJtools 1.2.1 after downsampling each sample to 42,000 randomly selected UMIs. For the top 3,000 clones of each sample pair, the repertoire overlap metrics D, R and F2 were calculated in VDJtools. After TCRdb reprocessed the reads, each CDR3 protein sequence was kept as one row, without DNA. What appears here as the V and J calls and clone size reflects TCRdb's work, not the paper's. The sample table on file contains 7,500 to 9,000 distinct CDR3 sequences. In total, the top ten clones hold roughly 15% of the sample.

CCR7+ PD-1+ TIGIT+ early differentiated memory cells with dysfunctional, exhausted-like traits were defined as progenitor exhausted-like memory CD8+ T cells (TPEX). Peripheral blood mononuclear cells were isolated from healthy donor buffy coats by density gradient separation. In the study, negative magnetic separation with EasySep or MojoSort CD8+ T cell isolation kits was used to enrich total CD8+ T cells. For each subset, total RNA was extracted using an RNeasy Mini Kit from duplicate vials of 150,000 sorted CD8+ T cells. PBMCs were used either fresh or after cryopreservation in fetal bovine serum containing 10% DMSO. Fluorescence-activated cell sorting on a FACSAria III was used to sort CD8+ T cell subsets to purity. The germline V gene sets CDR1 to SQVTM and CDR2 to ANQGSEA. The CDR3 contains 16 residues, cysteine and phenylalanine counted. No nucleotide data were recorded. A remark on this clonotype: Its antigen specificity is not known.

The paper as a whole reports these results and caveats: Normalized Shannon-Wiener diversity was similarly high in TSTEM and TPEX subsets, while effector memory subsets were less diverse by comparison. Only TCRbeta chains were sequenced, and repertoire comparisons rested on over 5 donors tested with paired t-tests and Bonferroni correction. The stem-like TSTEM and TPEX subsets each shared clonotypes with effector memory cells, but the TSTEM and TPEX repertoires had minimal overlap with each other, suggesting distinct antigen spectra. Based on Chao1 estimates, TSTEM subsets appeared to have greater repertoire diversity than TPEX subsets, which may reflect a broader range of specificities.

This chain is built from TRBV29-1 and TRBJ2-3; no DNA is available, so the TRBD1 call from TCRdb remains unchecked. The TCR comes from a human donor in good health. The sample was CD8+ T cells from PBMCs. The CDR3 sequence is CSVDVPGQDSTDTQYF.